The rows below give T cell receptor beta chains drawn from one sample of a study of Ad26.COV2.S vaccination and SARS-CoV-2 variants. This table comes from immunoSEQ multiplex PCR, and its TCRdb copy is limited to in-frame clones, with some not included. The top ten hold roughly 32% of the sample, which has thousands of clones, over 80% seen once. The sequencing here drew on peripheral blood, taken after recovery from COVID-19. These receptor sequences come from a human donor who had recovered from COVID-19. The CDR3 runs from the conserved cysteine through the conserved F or W. The D gene is left open where the match is weak. For some rows the clone size is stated as once, few or many, or as a class when expanded; others skip it.

D gene	V gene	J gene	clone size	CDR3 DNA	CDR3 protein
TRBD1	TRBV6-4	TRBJ2-3	.	TGTGCCAGCAGTGATGCAGGGGGCAGGGATACGCAGTATTTT	CASSDAGGRDTQYF
.	TRBV11-2	TRBJ2-7	.	TGTGCCAGCAGCTTAGGAACGGTAGAAGGGGTCTCCTACGAGCAGTACTTC	CASSLGTVEGVSYEQYF
.	TRBV4-3	TRBJ2-2	.	TGCGCCAGCAGCCAAGATCTGGTTCACCCCGGGGAGCTGTTTTTT	CASSQDLVHPGELFF
.	TRBV27	TRBJ2-7	.	TGTGCCAGCAGTTTGAGGCCAGGGAACTACGAGCAGTACTTC	CASSLRPGNYEQYF
.	TRBV19	TRBJ2-1	.	TGTGCCAGTAGACGGCCAAGCTCCTACAATGAGCAGTTCTTC	CASRRPSSYNEQFF
TRBD1	TRBV28	TRBJ2-3	.	TGTGCCAGCAGCCGAAACCCCACAGGGGAAGATACGCAGTATTTT	CASSRNPTGEDTQYF
.	TRBV9	TRBJ2-1	.	TGTGCCAGCAGCGCCCGACCACTGCAGATTGAGCAGTTCTTC	CASSARPLQIEQFF
TRBD1	TRBV5-6	TRBJ2-7	.	TGTGCCAGCAGCTTGAGGAGGGACAGGGGCGCCGAGCAGTACTTC	CASSLRRDRGAEQYF
.	TRBV3-1/TRBV3-2	TRBJ1-5	.	TGTGCCAGCAGCCGAGGTGAGCGGGGGCCCCCGCATTTT	CASSRGERGPPHF
TRBD1	TRBV19	TRBJ1-5	.	TGTGCCAGTTACCCAAGGGACAGGGTGGGCAATCAGCCCCAGCATTTT	CASYPRDRVGNQPQHF
.	TRBV6-2/TRBV6-3	TRBJ2-1	.	TGTGCCAGCAGTCGTAGTTCTTACAATGAGCAGTTCTTC	CASSRSSYNEQFF
.	TRBV20-1	TRBJ2-5	.	TGCAGTGCCCGGCGCGAGACCCAGTACTTC	CSARRETQYF
.	TRBV11-2	TRBJ1-1	.	TGTGCCAGCAGCTTGGTATTCGGCAGACTAAACACTGAAGCTTTCTTT	CASSLVFGRLNTEAFF
TRBD1	TRBV5-6	TRBJ2-7	large	TGTGCCAGCTCTACAGGGGGGTCCTACGAGCAGTACTTC	CASSTGGSYEQYF
.	TRBV4-3	TRBJ2-7	once	TGCGCCAGCAGCCAAGGAGGCTACGAGCAGTACTTC	CASSQGGYEQYF
.	TRBV4-3	TRBJ2-5	.	TGCGCCAGCAGCCCCAGCGGCCAAGAGACCCAGTACTTC	CASSPSGQETQYF
.	TRBV6-1	TRBJ1-6	.	TGTGCCAGCAGTGAGGTTTCACCCCTCCACTTT	CASSEVSPLHF
TRBD2	TRBV4-1	TRBJ2-1	.	TGCGCCAGCAGCCAAGAAGGGACTAGGAATGAGCAGTTCTTC	CASSQEGTRNEQFF
TRBD1	TRBV5-1	TRBJ2-7	once	TGCGCCAGCAGCGTGACAGGGGGTTCCTACGAGCAGTACTTC	CASSVTGGSYEQYF
TRBD1	TRBV7-2	TRBJ2-7	.	TGTGCCAGCAGCTTAGAGGGGGCACGGGGTGAGCAGTACTTC	CASSLEGARGEQYF
TRBD2	TRBV7-9	TRBJ2-7	.	TGTGCCAGCAGCCAGCGGGAGCTCTACGAGCAGTACTTC	CASSQRELYEQYF
.	TRBV18	TRBJ2-7	.	TGTGCCAGCTCTTCACTAGGGGACCCCTACGAGCAGTACTTC	CASSSLGDPYEQYF
.	TRBV18	TRBJ2-3	.	TGTGCCAGCTCACCACCTTCCGCTAGGTCGGCAGATACGCAGTATTTT	CASSPPSARSADTQYF
.	TRBV5-1	TRBJ2-2	.	TGCGCCAGCAGCTTGGCGGAGAACACCGGGGAGCTGTTTTTT	CASSLAENTGELFF
.	TRBV3-1/TRBV3-2	TRBJ1-4	.	TGTGCCAGCAGCCAAGCAGGGGCAGCTAATGAAAAACTGTTTTTT	CASSQAGAANEKLFF
.	TRBV19	TRBJ1-5	few	TGTGCCAGTAGTATAGGAGGGGGAGAGCCCCAGCATTTT	CASSIGGGEPQHF
.	TRBV7-9	TRBJ2-3	.	TGTGCCAGCAGCTTAACCCAAAGGGGGACAGATACGCAGTATTTT	CASSLTQRGTDTQYF
.	TRBV7-6	TRBJ2-5	.	TGTGCCAGCAGCCTCGGAGCTCACCAAGAGACCCAGTACTTC	CASSLGAHQETQYF
.	TRBV4-2	TRBJ1-1	.	TGTGCCAGCAGCCGCCGGTCGAACACTGAAGCTTTCTTT	CASSRRSNTEAFF
TRBD2	TRBV11-2	TRBJ2-2	.	TGTGCCAGCAGTGGACTAGCGGGGAACACCGGGGAGCTGTTTTTT	CASSGLAGNTGELFF
TRBD1	TRBV19	TRBJ2-7	.	TGTGCCAGTACAGGGGGAACACCCTACGAGCAGTACTTC	CASTGGTPYEQYF
TRBD1	TRBV9	TRBJ1-1	.	TGTGCCAGCAGCCACTCAACCAGACAGGGTGAAGCTTTCTTT	CASSHSTRQGEAFF
.	TRBV3-1/TRBV3-2	TRBJ2-3	.	TGTGCCAGCAGCCTATGGGGGGTCGATACGCAGTATTTT	CASSLWGVDTQYF
.	TRBV5-5	TRBJ1-2	.	TGTGCCAGCAGCCACTTGGACCGTGGGACGGCCTGGGATGGCTACACCTTC	CASSHLDRGTAWDGYTF
TRBD1	TRBV10-1	TRBJ2-1	.	TGCGCCTCGTCGGGACAGGGGGACCCCAGATCCTACAATGAGCAGTTCTTC	CASSGQGDPRSYNEQFF
.	TRBV29-1	TRBJ1-4	.	TGCAGCGCCACCGGGCAGGGGATGGAAAAACTGTTTTTT	CSATGQGMEKLFF
.	TRBV12-3/TRBV12-4	TRBJ1-2	.	TGTGCCAGCAGTTTGGGGCACCTTGGCTACACCTTC	CASSLGHLGYTF
TRBD1	TRBV10-2	TRBJ1-5	.	TGCGCCAGCAGCACAACAGGGGTAGGTCAGCCCCAGCATTTT	CASSTTGVGQPQHF
.	TRBV7-8	TRBJ1-1	.	TGTGCCAGCAGCAGCGCGGGACAATATGCTGAAGCTTTCTTT	CASSSAGQYAEAFF
.	TRBV25-1	TRBJ2-7	.	TGTGCCAGCAGTGAAAACTTCCTAACCTACGAGCAGTACTTC	CASSENFLTYEQYF
.	TRBV14	TRBJ1-2	.	TGTGCCAGCAGCCACGATCTGAACTATGGCTACACCTTC	CASSHDLNYGYTF
.	TRBV6-6	TRBJ1-2	.	TGTGCCAGCAGTTACTCGGGAGAGTATGGCTACACCTTC	CASSYSGEYGYTF
.	TRBV18	TRBJ2-2	.	TGTGCCAGCTCACCACCCCAAAGGAACACCGGGGAGCTGTTTTTT	CASSPPQRNTGELFF
.	TRBV10-2	TRBJ2-7	once	TGCGCCACCTCGGACAGTTTTAACTACGAGCAGTACTTC	CATSDSFNYEQYF
.	TRBV12-3/TRBV12-4	TRBJ1-6	.	TGTGCCAGCAACAGAGATAATTCACCCCTCCACTTT	CASNRDNSPLHF